This TCR beta chain was identified during a study of T-cell memory formation after mild COVID-19. Study-level information: For the most part, TCR clusters were specific to one donor.

Study results and caveats: Clones which contracted sat mainly in CM and EM if CD4+, and in EMRA if CD8+.

TCRdb itself ran the 5' RACE reads through MiXCR, one entry per CDR3 protein. The sample yields roughly 610,000 distinct CDR3 sequences, roughly 17% seen once. This clonotype was observed a few times. Antigen unknown. The CDR3 runs 14 residues. With 6 bases clipped from V and 4 bases from J, the junction kept 10 bases outside the gene matches. The germline V gene has CDR1 SQVTM and CDR2 ANQGSEA. The chain joins TRBV29-1 to TRBJ2-3; 7 bases are shared with TRBD1. The source material was PBMCs or a T cell subset sorted from them (not recorded which). This sequence was found in an adult woman who had mild COVID-19 (a few samples of this study predate the infection). Cell type and time point are not known. DNA of the CDR3: TGCAGCGTCCCAGGGGGAGTAAGGTCAGATACGCAGTATTTT. Encoded protein: CSVPGGVRSDTQYF.